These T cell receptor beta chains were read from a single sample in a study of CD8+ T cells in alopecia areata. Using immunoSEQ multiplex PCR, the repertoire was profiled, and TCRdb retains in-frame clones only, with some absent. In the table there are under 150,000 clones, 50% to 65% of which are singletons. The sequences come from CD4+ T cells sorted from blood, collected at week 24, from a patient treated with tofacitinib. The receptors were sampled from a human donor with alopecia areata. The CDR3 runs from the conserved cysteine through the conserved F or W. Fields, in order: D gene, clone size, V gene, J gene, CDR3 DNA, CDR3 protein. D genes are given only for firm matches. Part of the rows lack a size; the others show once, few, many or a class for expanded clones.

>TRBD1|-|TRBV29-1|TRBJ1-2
TGCAGCGTGGATTGGGACAGGGGGCTCTCGGGCTACACCTTC
CSVDWDRGLSGYTF
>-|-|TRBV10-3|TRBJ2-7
TGTGCCATCAGTGAGTCCGAGGAGGGGAACGAGCAGTACTTC
CAISESEEGNEQYF
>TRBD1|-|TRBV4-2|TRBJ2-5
TGTGCCAGCAGCCAAACCCCCTCCCGGACAGGGATAGAGACCCAGTACTTC
CASSQTPSRTGIETQYF
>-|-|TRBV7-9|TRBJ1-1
TGTGCCAGCAGCCTATCAATACGGACGGCCTGGATGAACACTGAAGCTTTCTTT
CASSLSIRTAWMNTEAFF
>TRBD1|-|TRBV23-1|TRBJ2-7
TGCGCCAGCAGTCACCCTGGGACAGGGAGCTCCTACGAGCAGTACTTC
CASSHPGTGSSYEQYF
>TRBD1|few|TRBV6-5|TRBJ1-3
TGTGCCAGCAGGTTCGCTCGGGACAGCAGGTCGATATATTTT
CASRFARDSRSIYF
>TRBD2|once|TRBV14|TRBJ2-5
TGTGCCAGCAGCCCCGGGACTAGCTGGGAGACCCAGTACTTC
CASSPGTSWETQYF
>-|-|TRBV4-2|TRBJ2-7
TGTGCCAGCAGCCAAGATCGTCAGGTGTTCTACGAGCAGTACTTC
CASSQDRQVFYEQYF
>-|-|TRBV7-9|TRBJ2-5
TGTGCCAGCAGCCCTAGGGTGGAGGCTAAAGAGACCCAGTACTTC
CASSPRVEAKETQYF
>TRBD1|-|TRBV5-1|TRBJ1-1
TGCGCCAGCAGCTTACCCTGGACAGGGAACACTGAAGCTTTCTTT
CASSLPWTGNTEAFF
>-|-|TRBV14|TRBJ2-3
TGTGCCAGCAGCCAATACGTGATCGGAGATACGCAGTATTTT
CASSQYVIGDTQYF
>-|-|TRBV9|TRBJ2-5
TGTGCCAGCAGCGTAGCCCCGGCGGGGACCCAGTACTTC
CASSVAPAGTQYF
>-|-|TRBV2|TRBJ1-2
TGTGCCAGCAGCCCGGACAGAGTCTATGGCTACACCTTC
CASSPDRVYGYTF
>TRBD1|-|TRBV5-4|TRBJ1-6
TGTGCCAGCAGCGCGGGACAGGGGGGTTCACCCCTCCACTTT
CASSAGQGGSPLHF
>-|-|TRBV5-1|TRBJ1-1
TGCGCCAGCAGCTTGGATGGGTGGGGGACGGAGAACACTGAAGCTTTCTTT
CASSLDGWGTENTEAFF
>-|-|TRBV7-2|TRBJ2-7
TGTGCCAGCAGCTCAGAGGGGGGATACGAGCAGTACTTC
CASSSEGGYEQYF
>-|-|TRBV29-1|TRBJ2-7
TGCAGCGTTGCCCAAGGGGGGAACTACGAGCAGTACTTC
CSVAQGGNYEQYF
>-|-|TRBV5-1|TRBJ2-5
TGCGCCAGCAGCTTGGACTCCTCGCCAGAGACCCAGTACTTC
CASSLDSSPETQYF
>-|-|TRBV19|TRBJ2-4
TGTGCCAGTAGGCCGGATTCGGGATACATTCAGTACTTC
CASRPDSGYIQYF
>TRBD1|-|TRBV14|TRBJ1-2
TGTGCCAGCAGCCCAGGGACAGGGGGCAACTATGGCTACACCTTC
CASSPGTGGNYGYTF
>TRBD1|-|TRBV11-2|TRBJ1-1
TGTGCCAGCAGCCGTAGGGGACAGGGGAGAGACCCTGAAGCTTTCTTT
CASSRRGQGRDPEAFF
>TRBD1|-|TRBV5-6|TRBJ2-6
TGTGCCAGCAGCTTGGAAGCAGGGGGAGTCTCTGGGGCCAACGTCCTGACTTTC
CASSLEAGGVSGANVLTF
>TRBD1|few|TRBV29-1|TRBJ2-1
TGCAGCGTCGATACAGGGGGCTACTATCTGGGTGAGCAGTTCTTC
CSVDTGGYYLGEQFF
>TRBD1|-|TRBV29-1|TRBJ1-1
TGCAGCGTTGGAGGGGGCGGGGGCACTGAAGCTTTCTTT
CSVGGGGGTEAFF
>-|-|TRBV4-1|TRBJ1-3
TGCGCCAGCAGCCAAGATAGTGGAAACACCATATATTTT
CASSQDSGNTIYF
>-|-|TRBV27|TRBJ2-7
TGTGCCAGCAGTTCCTACTACGAGCAGTACTTC
CASSSYYEQYF
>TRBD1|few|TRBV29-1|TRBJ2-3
TGCAGCACAAACAGGGGGCTCACAGATACGCAGTATTTT
CSTNRGLTDTQYF
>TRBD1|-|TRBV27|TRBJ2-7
TGTGCCAGCGGGACAGGGACCACCTACGAGCAGTACTTC
CASGTGTTYEQYF
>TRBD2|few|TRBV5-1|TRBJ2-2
TGCGCCAGCAGCGTTAGCGGGGTTGACACCGGGGAGCTGTTTTTT
CASSVSGVDTGELFF
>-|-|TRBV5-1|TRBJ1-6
TGCGCCAGCAGCATCGGGACTCCGGGCTCACCCCTCCACTTT
CASSIGTPGSPLHF
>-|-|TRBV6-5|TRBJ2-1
TGTGCCAGCAGTTCCACAGGGTTCAGGCAGTTCTTC
CASSSTGFRQFF
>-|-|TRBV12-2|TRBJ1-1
TGTGCAAGTCGCTTTCGCTCGGAAGGGAAGGCTTTCTTT
CASRFRSEGKAFF
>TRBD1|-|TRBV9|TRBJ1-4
TGTGCCAGCAGCGTGGGACAGGGCAGTGAAAAACTGTTTTTT
CASSVGQGSEKLFF
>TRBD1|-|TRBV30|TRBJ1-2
TGTGCCTGGAGTGTGACAGGGGCCGGGTATGGCTACACCTTC
CAWSVTGAGYGYTF
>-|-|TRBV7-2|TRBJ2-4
TGTGCCAGCAGCCCGGCGACCCCAGGTGCTATTCAGTACTTC
CASSPATPGAIQYF
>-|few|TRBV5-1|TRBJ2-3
TGCGCCAGCAGCTTGATCGGACCGGACACAGATACGCAGTATTTT
CASSLIGPDTDTQYF
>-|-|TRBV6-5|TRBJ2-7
TGTGCCAGCAGTTACGGCGGTGGAGGGTTGTCCTACGAGCAGTACTTC
CASSYGGGGLSYEQYF